The TCR beta chain described here comes from a study of cytomegalovirus exposure and HLA in healthy donors. Study-wide results and caveats: Among donors in an Asian-associated ancestry cluster, a later analysis reportedly found fewer N-insertions than the roughly 700-donor mean.

PCR employed 60 Vbeta and 13 Jbeta primers. Clones were sequenced by immunoSEQ multiplex PCR, and TCRdb holds only the in-frame ones, with some missing. The sample lists roughly 200,000 clones; almost 85% were seen once. As for this clone: Its specificity is not known.

The receptor was derived from a woman aged 45-65 years in good health and CMV-seronegative. Material for sequencing was PBMCs.

CDR3 residues: CASSFPDTFYEQYF. The CDR3 DNA sequence: TGTGCCAGCAGCTTCCCGGACACATTCTACGAGCAGTACTTC. This chain links TRBV7-9 with TRBJ2-7; D perhaps matches TRBD1 (5 bases). This CDR3 has 14 amino acids. The germline gives CDR1 SEHNR, CDR2 FQNEAQ (reference sequence). V dropped 3 bases and J dropped 3 bases, with 12 bases sitting between them.